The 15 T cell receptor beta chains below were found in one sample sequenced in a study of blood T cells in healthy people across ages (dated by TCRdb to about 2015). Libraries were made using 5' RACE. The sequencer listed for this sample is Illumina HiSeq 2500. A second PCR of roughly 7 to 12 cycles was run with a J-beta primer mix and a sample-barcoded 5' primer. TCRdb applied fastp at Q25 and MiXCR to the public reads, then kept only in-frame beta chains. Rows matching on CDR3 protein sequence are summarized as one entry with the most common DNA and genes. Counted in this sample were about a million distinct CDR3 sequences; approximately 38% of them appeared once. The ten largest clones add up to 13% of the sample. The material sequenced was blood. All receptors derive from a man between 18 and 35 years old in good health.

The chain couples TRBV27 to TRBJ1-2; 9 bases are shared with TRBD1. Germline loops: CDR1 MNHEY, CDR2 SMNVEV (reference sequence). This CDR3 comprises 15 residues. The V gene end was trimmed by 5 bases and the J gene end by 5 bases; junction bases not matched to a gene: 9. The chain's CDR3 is CASSVHSTGGYGYTF. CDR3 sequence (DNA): TGTGCCAGCAGTGTCCACTCGACAGGGGGTTATGGCTACACCTTC.

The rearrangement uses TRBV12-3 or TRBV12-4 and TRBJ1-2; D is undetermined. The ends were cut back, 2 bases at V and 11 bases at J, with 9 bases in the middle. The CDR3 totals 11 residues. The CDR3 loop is CASSLRLVYTF. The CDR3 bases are TGTGCCAGCAGTTTAAGACTCGTATACACCTTC.

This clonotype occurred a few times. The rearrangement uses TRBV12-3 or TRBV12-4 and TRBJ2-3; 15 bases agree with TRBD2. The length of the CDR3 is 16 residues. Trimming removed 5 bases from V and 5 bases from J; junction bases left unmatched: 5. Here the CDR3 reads CASSPGLAGGLDTQYF. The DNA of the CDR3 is TGTGCCAGCAGTCCAGGACTAGCGGGGGGGCTAGATACGCAGTATTTT.

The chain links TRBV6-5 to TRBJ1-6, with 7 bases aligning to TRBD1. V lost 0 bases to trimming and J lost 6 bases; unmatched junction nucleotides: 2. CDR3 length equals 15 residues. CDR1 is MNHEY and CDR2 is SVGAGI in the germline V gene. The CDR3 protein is CASSYSQGSNSPLHF. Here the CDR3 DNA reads TGTGCCAGCAGTTACTCACAGGGGAGTAATTCACCCCTCCACTTT.

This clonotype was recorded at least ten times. The CDR3 loop is CASGREYSNQPQHF. The CDR3 DNA sequence: TGTGCCAGCGGTCGGGAGTATAGCAATCAGCCCCAGCATTTT. V gene TRBV12-3 or TRBV12-4 combines with J gene TRBJ1-5; the D is unclear. Trimming cost V 8 bases and J 0 bases, with 11 bases left between them. The CDR3 spans 14 residues.

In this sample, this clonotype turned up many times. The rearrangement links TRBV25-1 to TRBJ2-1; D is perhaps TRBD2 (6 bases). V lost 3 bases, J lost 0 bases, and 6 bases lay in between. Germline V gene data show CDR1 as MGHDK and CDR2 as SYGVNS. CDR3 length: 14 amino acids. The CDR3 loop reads CASSDGGSYNEQFF. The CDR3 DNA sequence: TGTGCCAGCAGTGACGGGGGCTCCTACAATGAGCAGTTCTTC.

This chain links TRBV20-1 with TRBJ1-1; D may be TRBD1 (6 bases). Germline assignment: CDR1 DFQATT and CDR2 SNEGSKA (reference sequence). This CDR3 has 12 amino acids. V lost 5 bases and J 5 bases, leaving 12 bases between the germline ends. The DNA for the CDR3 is TGCAGTGCTTTTTCAGGGGAGACTGAAGCTTTCTTT. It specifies CSAFSGETEAFF.

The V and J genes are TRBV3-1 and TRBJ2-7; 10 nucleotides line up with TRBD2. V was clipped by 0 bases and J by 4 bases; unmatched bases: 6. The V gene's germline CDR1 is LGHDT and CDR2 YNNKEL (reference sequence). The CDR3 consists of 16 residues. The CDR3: CASSQDFASGGYEQYF. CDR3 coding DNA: TGTGCCAGCAGCCAAGATTTTGCTAGCGGGGGATACGAGCAGTACTTC.

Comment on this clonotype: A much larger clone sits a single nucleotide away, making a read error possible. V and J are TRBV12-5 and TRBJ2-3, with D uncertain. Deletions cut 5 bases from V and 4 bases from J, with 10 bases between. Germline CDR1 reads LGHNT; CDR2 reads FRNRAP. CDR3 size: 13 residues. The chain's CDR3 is CASGQILADTQYF. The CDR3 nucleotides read TGTGCTAGTGGTCAAATACTCGCAGATACGCAGTATTTT.

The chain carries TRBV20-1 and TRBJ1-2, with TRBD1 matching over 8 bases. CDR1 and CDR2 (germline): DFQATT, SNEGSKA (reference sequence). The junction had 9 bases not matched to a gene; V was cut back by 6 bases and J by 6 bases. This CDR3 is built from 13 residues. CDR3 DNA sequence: TGCAGTGCAACGACAGGGGAATGGGATGGCTACACCTTC. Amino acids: CSATTGEWDGYTF.

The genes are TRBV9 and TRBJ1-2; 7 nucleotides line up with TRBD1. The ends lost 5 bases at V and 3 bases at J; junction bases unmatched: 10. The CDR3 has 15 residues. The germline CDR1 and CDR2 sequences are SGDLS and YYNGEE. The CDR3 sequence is CASSRTGDRYYGYTF. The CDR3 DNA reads TGTGCCAGCAGTCGTACCGGGGACAGATACTATGGCTACACCTTC.

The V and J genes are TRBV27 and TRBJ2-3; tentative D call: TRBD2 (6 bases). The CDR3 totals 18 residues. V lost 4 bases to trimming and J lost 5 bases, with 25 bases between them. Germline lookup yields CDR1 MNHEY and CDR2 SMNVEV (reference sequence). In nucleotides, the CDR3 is TGTGCCAGCAGTTCCCAGACACTCGGGTTAATCGGGGGAGATACGCAGTATTTT. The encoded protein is CASSSQTLGLIGGDTQYF.

The CDR3 sequence: CSAKPVSTDTQYF. In DNA form, the CDR3 reads TGCAGTGCTAAGCCCGTTAGCACAGATACGCAGTATTTT. This chain joins TRBV20-1 and TRBJ2-3; D not resolved. CDR1 is DFQATT and CDR2 is SNEGSKA in the germline V gene (reference sequence). This CDR3 comprises 13 residues. V gave up 4 bases and J gave up 0 bases, with 8 bases separating them.

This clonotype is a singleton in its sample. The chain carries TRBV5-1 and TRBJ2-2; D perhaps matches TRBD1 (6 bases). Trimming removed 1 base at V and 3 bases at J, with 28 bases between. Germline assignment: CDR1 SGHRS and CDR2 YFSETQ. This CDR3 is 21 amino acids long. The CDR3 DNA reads TGCGCCAGCAGCTTGCCCGTCGGCGACTTACCCTCGGGACATGACACCGGGGAGCTGTTTTTT. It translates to CASSLPVGDLPSGHDTGELFF.

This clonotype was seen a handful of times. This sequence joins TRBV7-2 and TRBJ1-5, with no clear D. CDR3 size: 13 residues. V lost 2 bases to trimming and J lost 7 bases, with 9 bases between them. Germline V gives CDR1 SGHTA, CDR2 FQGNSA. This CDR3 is CASSLWERQPQHF. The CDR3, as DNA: TGTGCCAGCAGCTTATGGGAAAGGCAGCCCCAGCATTTT.